The sequence of this T cell receptor beta chain was determined in a study of T-cell memory formation after mild COVID-19. MiXCR, run by TCRdb on the 5' RACE reads, gives a single entry per CDR3 protein. The sample yields 250,000 to 300,000 distinct CDR3 sequences, approximately 19% seen once. This clonotype showed up just a few times. The antigen is undetermined. One end of the junction varies from germline; a read error may be responsible. This CDR3 has 14 residues. Germline values: CDR1 SQVTM, CDR2 ANQGSEA. Whole-study findings and limits: The study found contracting CD4+ clones mainly in CM and EM and contracting CD8+ clones in EMRA. Some responding clones appeared in pre-infection memory, suggesting cross-reactive memory joined.

The receptor was isolated from a man aged 18-30 years who had mild COVID-19 (a few samples of this study predate the infection). Cell type and time point are not known. V gene TRBV29-1 combines with J gene TRBJ1-4, with 8 bases aligning to TRBD1. Sequenced sample: PBMCs or a T cell subset sorted from them (not recorded which). The CDR3 is CSVEPLGQGNVRIF. The CDR3 DNA is TGCAGCGTTGAACCCCTTGGACAGGGAAACGTCAGGATTTTT.